This T cell receptor (beta chain) emerged from a study of cytomegalovirus exposure and HLA in healthy donors. PCR primers comprised 60 Vbeta and 13 Jbeta primers. The method was immunoSEQ multiplex PCR; TCRdb's version includes in-frame clones alone and lacks a portion of them. This sample carries roughly 130,000 clones, about 80% of them seen once, and the ten largest clones take 1.5% to 2%. The study's findings and limits: In vitro data verified three CMV-associated chains as specific for CMV antigens. The analysis excluded some indistinguishable V segments, including TRBV6-2 and TRBV6-3.

This clone occurred once. Antigen: not known. The donors (healthy individuals) were bone marrow donors. CDR3 length: 16 amino acids. Trimming cost V 4 bases and J 5 bases; bases outside gene matches: 9. Germline CDR1 is PRHDT and CDR2 is FYEKMQ (reference sequence). The chain has TRBV13 and TRBJ2-7; the match to TRBD2 covers 12 bases. The receptor's source is a man aged 18 to 30 in good health and CMV-seronegative. Sequenced sample: PBMCs. CDR3 coding DNA: TGTGCCAGCAGCTCTCGACTAGCGGGGGCAGGGGACGAGCAGTACTTC. This sequence encodes CASSSRLAGAGDEQYF.